The clone carrying this TCR beta chain was seen repeatedly, ten times or more. Its antigen remains unidentified. For TCRbeta, the library was prepared with unique molecular identifiers. TCRdb reanalysed the PCR reads using MiXCR and keeps one entry per CDR3 protein. The data show about 300,000 distinct CDR3 sequences, 7.5% to 9% seen once. This entry belongs to a study of T-cell reconstitution after alpha-beta-depleted transplantation in children. The CDR3 runs 16 residues. Per the germline V gene, CDR1 is MNHEY and CDR2 is SMNVEV (reference sequence). The germline V and J ends were trimmed by 5 bases and 2 bases, with 19 bases remaining between them. Study-wide findings and caveats: From newly produced T cells came most of the T-cell counts and diversity one year after transplant. Several hundred expanded graft clones reportedly were the source of alpha-beta T cells about two months after transplant. Several patients had high TCRbeta diversity at day 60; it came from surviving recipient T cells and thymic progenitors.

This clonotype was obtained from a female patient aged 2 to 10 who had a stem cell transplant for Fanconi anemia, so the T cells may come from the graft donor. The sequencing here drew on peripheral blood, taken 360 days after TCRalphabeta/CD19-depleted stem cell transplant. This rearrangement joins TRBV27 to TRBJ2-7, with a possible D match to TRBD1 (6 bases). CDR3 region: CASSPLPGHLTYEQYF. In DNA form, the CDR3 reads TGTGCCAGCAGTCCGTTACCGGGACATTTAACCTACGAGCAGTACTTC.